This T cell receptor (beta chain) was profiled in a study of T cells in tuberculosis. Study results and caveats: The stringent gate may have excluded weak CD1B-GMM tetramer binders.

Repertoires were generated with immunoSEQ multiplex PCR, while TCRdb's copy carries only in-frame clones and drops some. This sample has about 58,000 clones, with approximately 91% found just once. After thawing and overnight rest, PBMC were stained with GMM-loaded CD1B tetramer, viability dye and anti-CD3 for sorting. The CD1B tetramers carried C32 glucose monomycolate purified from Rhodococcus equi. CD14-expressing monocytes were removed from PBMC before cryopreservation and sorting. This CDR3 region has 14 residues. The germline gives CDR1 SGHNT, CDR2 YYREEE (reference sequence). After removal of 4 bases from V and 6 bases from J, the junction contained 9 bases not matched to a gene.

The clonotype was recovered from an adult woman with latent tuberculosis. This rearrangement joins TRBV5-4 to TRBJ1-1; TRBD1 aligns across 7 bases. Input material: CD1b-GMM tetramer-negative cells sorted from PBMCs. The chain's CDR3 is CASSMGQIRSEAFF. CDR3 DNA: TGTGCCAGCAGCATGGGACAGATAAGATCTGAAGCTTTCTTT.